The 19 T cell receptor beta chains in this list originate from one sample, sequenced in a study of cytomegalovirus exposure and HLA in healthy donors. In the PCR, 60 Vbeta and 13 Jbeta primers were used. Some clones are missing from TCRdb's copy, which holds only in-frame ones; the method was immunoSEQ multiplex PCR. This listing includes about 48,000 clones. Sequenced sample: PBMCs. All receptors come from a male donor in good health and CMV-seropositive.

CDR3 protein: CASTRRGSPLGLQETQYF. DNA for the CDR3: TGTGCCAGCACCCGTAGAGGGTCACCCTTAGGACTACAAGAGACCCAGTACTTC. The chain carries TRBV11-3 and TRBJ2-5, with D possibly being TRBD2 (6 bases). Per germline, CDR1 SGHNT and CDR2 YENEEA. The CDR3 sequence is 18 residues long. Trimming shortened V by 7 bases and J by 2 bases, and 26 bases separated the two germline ends.

This chain links TRBV2 with TRBJ2-3; tentatively, D is TRBD2 (5 bases). Trimming left V 4 bases short and J 4 bases short, with 15 bases between. From germline, CDR1 is SNHLY and CDR2 FYNNEI. The CDR3 has 15 residues. The chain's CDR3 is CASSGRGVGPDTQYF. The CDR3 region has the DNA TGTGCCAGCAGTGGACGGGGAGTAGGACCAGATACGCAGTATTTT.

The CDR3 sequence: CASSTAKGDYGYTF. Here the CDR3 DNA reads TGTGCCAGCAGCACGGCGAAGGGGGACTATGGCTACACCTTC. V and J are TRBV6-1 and TRBJ1-2, with a weak D call TRBD1 (6 bases). This CDR3 spans 14 amino acids. With 6 bases removed from V and 3 bases from J, the gap between germline ends came to 14 bases. The germline V gene has CDR1 MNHNS and CDR2 SASEGT.

The chain links TRBV10-3 to TRBJ2-7; 15 bases fit TRBD2. The CDR3 loop spans 18 amino acids. Germline CDR1 is ENHRY and CDR2 is SYGVKD. V was pared by 7 bases and J by 3 bases, with 13 bases of the junction left unmatched. The DNA for the CDR3 is TGTGCCATCACCCCGGGACTAGCGGGGGGTCCGCAAAACTACGAGCAGTACTTC. Its translation: CAITPGLAGGPQNYEQYF.

The gene calls are TRBV5-6 and TRBJ2-2; D perhaps matches TRBD1 (7 bases). CDR3 length: 15 residues. CDR1 is SGHDT and CDR2 is YYEEEE in the germline V gene. Trimming removed 2 bases from V and 4 bases from J, with 12 bases in between. The CDR3 DNA follows: TGTGCCAGCAGCTTTGGAGGGGGCAGCACCGGGGAGCTGTTTTTT. This gives the protein CASSFGGGSTGELFF.

V usage is TRBV19 and J usage is TRBJ2-1; D perhaps matches TRBD2 (6 bases). The CDR3 sequence is 15 residues long. The V end lost 3 bases, the J end lost 4 bases, and 13 bases lay between the germline ends. Germline V gives CDR1 LNHDA, CDR2 SQIVND (reference sequence). This chain's CDR3 is CASSILGLLYNEQFF. The CDR3 nucleotides are TGTGCCAGTAGTATTCTCGGACTACTGTACAATGAGCAGTTCTTC. Full variable domain (remainder filled in from reference TRBV19 and TRBJ2-1): DGGITQSPKYLFRKEGQNVTLSCEQNLNHDAMYWYRQDPGQGLRLIYYSQIVNDFQKGDIAEGYSVSREKKESFPLTVTSAQKNPTAFYLCASSILGLLYNEQFFGPGTRLTVL.

This sequence joins TRBV28 and TRBJ2-7; 10 positions agree with TRBD1. The germline V gene encodes CDR1 MDHEN and CDR2 SYDVKM. This CDR3 spans 14 amino acids. V gave up 7 bases and J gave up 6 bases; unmatched junction bases: 9. CDR3: CASTAGQGVSEQYF. CDR3 coding DNA: TGTGCCAGCACCGCCGGACAGGGGGTGTCCGAGCAGTACTTC. The full variable domain, completed using reference TRBV28 and TRBJ2-7, is DVKVTQSSRYLVKRTGEKVFLECVQDMDHENMFWYRQDPGLGLRLIYFSYDVKMKEKGDIPEGYSVSREKKERFSLILESASTNQTSMYLCASTAGQGVSEQYFGPGTRLTVT.

J is TRBJ1-3 and V is TRBV2, with D perhaps matching TRBD1 (5 bases). The germline V gene encodes CDR1 SNHLY and CDR2 FYNNEI. V lost 3 bases and J 1 base, leaving 19 bases between the germline ends. CDR3 length: 18 residues. CDR3 DNA: TGTGCCAGCAGTGATAACAGGCCCCAGGAACCTTCTGGAAACACCATATATTTT. This codes for CASSDNRPQEPSGNTIYF. The full variable domain, in which reference TRBV2 and TRBJ1-3 provide the parts outside the CDR3, is EPEVTQTPSHQVTQMGQEVILRCVPISNHLYFYWYRQILGQKVEFLVSFYNNEISEKSEIFDDQFSVERPDGSNFTLKIRSTKLEDSAMYFCASSDNRPQEPSGNTIYFGEGSWLTVV.

The rearrangement links TRBV7-2 to TRBJ2-7; D remains ambiguous. Germline loops: CDR1 SGHTA, CDR2 FQGNSA. There are 12 residues in the CDR3. V was trimmed by 4 bases and J by 2 bases, leaving 6 bases between them. Here the CDR3 DNA reads TGTGCCAGCAGCTCTACTCCCTACGAGCAGTACTTC. Translation gives CASSSTPYEQYF.

The chain is built from TRBV6-6 and TRBJ2-5; 8 positions agree with TRBD1. Losses at the gene ends were 5 bases for V and 5 bases for J; bases not matched to a gene: 10. Germline CDR1 and CDR2: MNHNY and SVGAGI (reference sequence). This CDR3 spans 15 amino acids. In DNA, the CDR3 is TGTGCCAGCAGTCACCCGGACAGGGCGGCGGAGACCCAGTACTTC. It is translated as CASSHPDRAAETQYF.

The chain uses TRBV30 and TRBJ2-5; D unclear. Germline V gives CDR1 GTSNPN, CDR2 SVGIG (reference sequence). V was cut by 0 bases and J by 4 bases, with 6 bases left in between. CDR3 length: 12 amino acids. CDR3 DNA sequence: TGTGCCTGGAGTGTAATCGGAGAGACCCAGTACTTC. Its protein product is CAWSVIGETQYF.

V usage is TRBV18 and J usage is TRBJ1-2; D remains ambiguous. Per germline, CDR1 KGHSH and CDR2 LQKENI. The V end was cut by 3 bases, the J end by 2 bases, with 10 bases between. The CDR3 loop spans 14 amino acids. The CDR3 DNA reads as TGTGCCAGCTCACCGTCCTCTATAAACTATGGCTACACCTTC. It encodes CASSPSSINYGYTF.

The chain is built from TRBV7-6 and TRBJ1-6; tentative D call: TRBD1 (5 bases). The CDR3 runs to 14 residues. Trimming removed 5 bases at V and 9 bases at J, with 14 bases between. Germline V gives CDR1 SGHVS, CDR2 FNYEAQ. The CDR3 DNA sequence: TGTGCCAGCAGCCGAGACAGTTTCGGTTCACCCCTCCACTTT. Translation: CASSRDSFGSPLHF.

The chain carries TRBV6-4 and TRBJ2-2; 9 nucleotides match TRBD2. CDR1 and CDR2 (germline): MRHNA, SNTAGT. The CDR3 length is 16 residues. The V segment lost 0 bases and the J segment 8 bases; nucleotides outside the gene matches: 7. CDR3 sequence reads: CASSDSGGGASGELFF. DNA of the CDR3: TGTGCCAGCAGTGACTCTGGCGGGGGGGCGTCGGGGGAGCTGTTTTTT.

CDR3 in amino acids: CASSFLPSGQPQHF. CDR3 coding DNA: TGTGCCAGTAGTTTTCTCCCGTCGGGTCAGCCCCAGCATTTT. V and J are TRBV19 and TRBJ1-5; no firm D call. The CDR3 covers 14 residues. CDR1 is LNHDA and CDR2 is SQIVND in the germline V gene (reference sequence). V was clipped by 5 bases and J by 6 bases, with 14 bases between them.

The V gene is TRBV2, the J gene TRBJ1-3, with TRBD1 as a possible D gene (6 bases). Per the germline V gene, CDR1 is SNHLY and CDR2 is FYNNEI. The CDR3 runs 16 residues. Trimming took off 5 bases at V and 3 bases at J, with 17 bases between the two ends. This CDR3 is CASSSAGVTGGNTIYF. DNA for the CDR3: TGTGCCAGCAGTTCAGCAGGGGTCACTGGTGGAAACACCATATATTTT.

The CDR3 sequence is CAIGGLYGYTF. The CDR3 DNA reads as TGTGCCATCGGGGGACTCTATGGCTACACCTTC. V and J are TRBV10-3 and TRBJ1-2; D perhaps matches TRBD1 (5 bases). Germline values: CDR1 ENHRY, CDR2 SYGVKD. This CDR3 comprises 11 residues. Trimming took 8 bases from V and 4 from J, leaving 8 bases between them.

The J gene is TRBJ1-3, the V gene TRBV5-6; D remains unclear. The germline V and J ends were trimmed by 0 bases and 0 bases, with 13 bases remaining between them. Germline assignment: CDR1 SGHDT and CDR2 YYEEEE. The CDR3 spans 17 residues. CDR3 residues: CASSLAGFTSSGNTIYF. The CDR3 DNA is TGTGCCAGCAGCTTGGCCGGGTTTACTAGCTCTGGAAACACCATATATTTT.

CDR3 amino acids: CASSVDSYEQYF. The CDR3 DNA follows: TGTGCCAGCAGCGTAGATAGCTACGAGCAGTACTTC. The V call is TRBV9, the J call TRBJ2-7; D gene unclear. Germline V gives CDR1 SGDLS, CDR2 YYNGEE. With 0 bases removed from V and 3 bases from J, the gap between germline ends came to 4 bases. The CDR3 totals 12 residues.